This T cell receptor (beta chain) was captured by sequencing in a study of T cell changes during pregnancy in multiple sclerosis. This clone appeared once. There are 16 residues in the CDR3. The J segment lost 2 bases and the V segment lost 4 bases, leaving 9 bases of the junction unmatched. The V gene's germline CDR1 is SEHNR and CDR2 FQNEAQ (reference sequence). Sequencing was performed with immunoSEQ multiplex PCR; in TCRdb, only in-frame clones are kept and a portion is missing. The sample yields roughly 64,000 clones, 90% to 97% seen once. The chain carries TRBV7-9 and TRBJ2-7; 9 bases are a match to TRBD2. The receptor's source is a female donor with multiple sclerosis, enrolled in a pregnancy study. The sample here was CD8+ T cells from peripheral blood mononuclear cells, taken after pregnancy. The CDR3 DNA sequence: TGTGCCAGCAGCTCCCAACCGGCGGGAGGGACCTACGAGCAGTACTTC. Its protein product is CASSSQPAGGTYEQYF. Variable domain in full (rest from reference TRBV7-9 and TRBJ2-7): DTGVSQNPRHKITKRGQNVTFRCDPISEHNRLYWYRQTLGQGPEFLTYFQNEAQLEKSRLLSDRFSAERPKGSFSTLEIQRTEQGDSAMYLCASSSQPAGGTYEQYFGPGTRLTVT.